Shown below are 12 T cell receptor beta chains from a single sample sequenced in a study of vaccination effects on CD4 cells after COVID-19. The protocol was immunoSEQ multiplex PCR, while the TCRdb copy is restricted to in-frame clones and leaves out a portion. The data contain about 73,000 clones, about four fifths of them singletons. Sequencing was preceded by expansion of antigen-specific CD4+ T cells with viral peptide pools in the ViraFEST assay. The culture ran for nine to ten days, and then CD4+ T cells were isolated. Nucleocapsid antibody tests were negative, and the vaccine recipients had no prior SARS-CoV-2 infection. These receptors are not linked to any known antigen. The sample in question was CD4+ T cells from PBMCs cultured with HCoV-NL63 spike peptides, obtained before COVID-19 vaccination. The origin of the receptors is a human donor who received a COVID-19 vaccine.

The rearrangement links TRBV18 to TRBJ2-3, with 13 bases identical to TRBD2. Unmatched junction bases numbered 10, after V lost 6 bases and J lost 1 base. The CDR3 covers 18 residues. From germline, CDR1 is KGHSH and CDR2 LQKENI. The CDR3 bases are TGTGCCAGCTCGAGGAGGACTAGCGGGGGAAGGGGCACAGATACGCAGTATTTT. Translating gives CASSRRTSGGRGTDTQYF.

The V gene is TRBV29-1, the J gene TRBJ1-1, with 7 nucleotides matching TRBD1. J was trimmed by 1 base and V by 7 bases; bases with no gene match: 3. Per germline, CDR1 SQVTM and CDR2 ANQGSEA. The CDR3 is made up of 12 amino acids. The CDR3 here is CSAQGGNTEAFF. Here the CDR3 DNA reads TGCAGCGCCCAGGGGGGGAACACTGAAGCTTTCTTT.

The J gene is TRBJ2-5, the V gene TRBV5-4; TRBD2 might be the D (6 bases). Germline-derived CDR1 and CDR2 are SGHNT and YYREEE (reference sequence). V was cut by 2 bases and J by 3 bases, with 8 bases left in between. The CDR3 runs to 13 residues. CDR3 sequence: CASSFGGEETQYF. The CDR3, as DNA: TGTGCCAGCAGCTTCGGCGGGGAAGAGACCCAGTACTTC.

The CDR3 loop reads CASSLTIGGGGELFF. Written as DNA, the CDR3 is TGTGCCAGCAGCTTAACGATCGGGGGAGGAGGGGAGCTGTTTTTT. The J gene is TRBJ2-2, the V gene TRBV7-3, with D perhaps TRBD2 (6 bases). This CDR3 has 15 residues. Germline V CDR1 and CDR2: SGHTA, FQGTGA. The V end was cut by 0 bases, the J end by 8 bases, with 13 bases between.

This sequence joins TRBV3-1 (or the pseudogene TRBV3-2) and TRBJ2-1; 8 bases agree with TRBD1. Germline CDR1 reads LGHDT; CDR2 reads YNNKEL (reference sequence). Unmatched junction bases numbered 7, after V lost 4 bases and J lost 2 bases. The CDR3 contains 16 residues. CDR3 DNA sequence: TGTGCCAGCAGCCGACCTCGGACAGGGCCCTACAATGAGCAGTTCTTC. It encodes CASSRPRTGPYNEQFF.

V usage is TRBV7-2 and J usage is TRBJ2-5, with 10 bases fitting TRBD2. With V trimmed by 7 bases and J by 2 bases, 10 bases remained unmatched. The V gene's germline CDR1 is SGHTA and CDR2 FQGNSA. CDR3 length: 16 amino acids. CDR3 in DNA: TGTGCCAGCACCGGCCTTAGCGGGGGGTTTCAAGAGACCCAGTACTTC. Translation: CASTGLSGGFQETQYF.

This clone showed up just a few times. The CDR3 spells CASSLGLAGNTGELFF. The CDR3 DNA reads as TGTGCCAGCAGCTTAGGTCTAGCGGGGAACACCGGGGAGCTGTTTTTT. V usage is TRBV7-9 and J usage is TRBJ2-2; 8 bases are a match to TRBD2. The V gene's germline CDR1 is SEHNR and CDR2 FQNEAQ (reference sequence). The CDR3 covers 16 residues. Losses at the gene ends were 1 base for V and 1 base for J; bases not matched to a gene: 2.

This clone was picked up a small number of times. The J gene is TRBJ1-6, the V gene TRBV7-9; 11 bases are a match to TRBD1. V lost 3 bases and J lost 7; bases outside the gene matches: 2. CDR1 SEHNR and CDR2 FQNEAQ come from the germline V gene (reference sequence). The CDR3 covers 15 residues. CDR3 coding DNA: TGTGCCAGCAGCTTTGGGGACAGGGGGAATTCACCCCTCCACTTT. Translating it yields CASSFGDRGNSPLHF. The whole variable domain, filled in from reference TRBV7-9 and TRBJ1-6, reads DTGVSQNPRHKITKRGQNVTFRCDPISEHNRLYWYRQTLGQGPEFLTYFQNEAQLEKSRLLSDRFSAERPKGSFSTLEIQRTEQGDSAMYLCASSFGDRGNSPLHFGNGTRLTVT.

The chain links TRBV6-5 to TRBJ2-7; TRBD1 agrees at 9 bases. After removal of 6 bases from V and 7 bases from J, the junction contained 13 bases not matched to a gene. This CDR3 is 15 amino acids long. Germline assignment: CDR1 MNHEY and CDR2 SVGAGI. For the CDR3, the DNA is TGTGCCAGCAGACGGGGACAGGGAGATTTGGGTGAGCAGTACGTC. This sequence encodes CASRRGQGDLGEQYV.

This clone has more than one count but fewer than ten. The chain combines TRBV7-9 with TRBJ1-3; TRBD1 matches at 9 bases. From germline, CDR1 is SEHNR and CDR2 FQNEAQ (reference sequence). CDR3 length equals 13 residues. Trimming took 4 bases from V and 10 from J; bases not matched to a gene: 5. The CDR3, as DNA: TGTGCCAGCAGCTCGGGACAGGGATTGACCATATATTTT. It encodes CASSSGQGLTIYF.

The rearrangement links TRBV5-1 to TRBJ2-2; 7 bases fit TRBD2. The junction had 8 bases not matched to a gene; V was cut back by 4 bases and J by 5 bases. Germline CDR1 is SGHRS and CDR2 is YFSETQ. The CDR3 totals 15 residues. The CDR3 DNA follows: TGCGCCAGCAGCACTCCGGGGGGTGGAACCGGGGAGCTGTTTTTT. The encoded protein is CASSTPGGGTGELFF.

In this sample, this clone turned up a few times. V usage is TRBV7-9 and J usage is TRBJ1-1; D is unclear. Germline CDR1 and CDR2: SEHNR and FQNEAQ (reference sequence). V lost 4 bases, J lost 1 base, and 10 bases lay in between. The CDR3 length is 14 residues. The DNA of the CDR3 is TGTGCCAGCAGCTCCTCGGGGAGGAACACTGAAGCTTTCTTT. This translates into CASSSSGRNTEAFF.